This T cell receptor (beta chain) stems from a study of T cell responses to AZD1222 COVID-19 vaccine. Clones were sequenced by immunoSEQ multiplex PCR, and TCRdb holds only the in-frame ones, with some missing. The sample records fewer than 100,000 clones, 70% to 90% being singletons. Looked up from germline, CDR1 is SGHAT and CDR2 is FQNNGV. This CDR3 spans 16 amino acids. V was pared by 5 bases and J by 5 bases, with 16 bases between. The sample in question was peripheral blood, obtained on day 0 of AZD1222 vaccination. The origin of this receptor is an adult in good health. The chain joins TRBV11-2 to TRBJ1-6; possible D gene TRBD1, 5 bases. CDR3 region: CASSLLVGRDNSPLHF. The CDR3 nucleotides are TGTGCCAGCAGCCTACTCGTGGGCAGGGATAATTCACCCCTCCACTTT.